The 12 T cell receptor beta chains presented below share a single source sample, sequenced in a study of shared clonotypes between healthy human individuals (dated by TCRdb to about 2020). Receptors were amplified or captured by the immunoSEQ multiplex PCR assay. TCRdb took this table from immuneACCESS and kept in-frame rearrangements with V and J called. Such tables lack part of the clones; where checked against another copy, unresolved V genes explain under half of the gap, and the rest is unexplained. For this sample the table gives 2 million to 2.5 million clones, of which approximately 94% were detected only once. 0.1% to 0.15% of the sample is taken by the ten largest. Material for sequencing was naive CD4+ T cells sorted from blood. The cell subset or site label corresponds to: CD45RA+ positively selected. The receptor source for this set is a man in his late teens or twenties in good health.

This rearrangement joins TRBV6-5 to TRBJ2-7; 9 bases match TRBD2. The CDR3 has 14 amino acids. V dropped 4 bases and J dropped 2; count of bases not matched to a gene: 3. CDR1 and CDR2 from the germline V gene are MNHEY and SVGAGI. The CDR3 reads CASSWLAGPYEQYF. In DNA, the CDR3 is TGTGCCAGCAGTTGGCTAGCGGGGCCCTACGAGCAGTACTTC.

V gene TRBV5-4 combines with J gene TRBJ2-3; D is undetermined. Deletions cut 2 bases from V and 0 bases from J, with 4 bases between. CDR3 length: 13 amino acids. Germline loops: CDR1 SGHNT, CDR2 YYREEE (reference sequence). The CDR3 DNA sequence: TGTGCCAGCAGCTTCTCTAGCACAGATACGCAGTATTTT. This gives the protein CASSFSSTDTQYF.

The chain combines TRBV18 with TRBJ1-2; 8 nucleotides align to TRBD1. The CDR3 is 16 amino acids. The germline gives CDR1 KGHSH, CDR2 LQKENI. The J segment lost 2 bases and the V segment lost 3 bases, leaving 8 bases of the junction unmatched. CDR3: CASSPVTGAMNYGYTF. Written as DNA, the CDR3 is TGTGCCAGCTCACCTGTGACAGGGGCGATGAACTATGGCTACACCTTC.

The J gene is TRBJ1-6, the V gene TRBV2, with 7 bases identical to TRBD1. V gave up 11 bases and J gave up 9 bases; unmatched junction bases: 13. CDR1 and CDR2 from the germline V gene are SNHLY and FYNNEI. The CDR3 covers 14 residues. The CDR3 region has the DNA TGTGCCGCAATGACAGGGTCCAACTCTTCACCCCTCCACTTT. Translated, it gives CAAMTGSNSSPLHF.

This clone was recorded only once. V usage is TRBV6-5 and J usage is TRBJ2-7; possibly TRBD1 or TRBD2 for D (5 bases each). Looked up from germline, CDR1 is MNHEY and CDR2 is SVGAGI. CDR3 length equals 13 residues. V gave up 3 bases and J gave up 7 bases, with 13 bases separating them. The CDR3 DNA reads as TGTGCCAGCAGTTATTTCCGGGGCCGGGAGCAGTACTTC. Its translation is CASSYFRGREQYF.

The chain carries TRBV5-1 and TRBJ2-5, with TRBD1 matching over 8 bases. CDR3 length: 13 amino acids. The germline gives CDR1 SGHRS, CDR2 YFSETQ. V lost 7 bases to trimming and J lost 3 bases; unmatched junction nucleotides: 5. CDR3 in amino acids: CASDTGGKETQYF. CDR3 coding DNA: TGCGCCAGCGATACAGGGGGTAAAGAGACCCAGTACTTC.

CDR3 in amino acids: CSVFTRASGGYNEQFF. The CDR3 DNA is TGCAGCGTGTTCACGAGGGCTAGCGGGGGATACAATGAGCAGTTCTTC. The gene calls are TRBV29-1 and TRBJ2-1; 10 nucleotides agree with TRBD2. This CDR3 has 16 residues. The ends lost 6 bases at V and 4 bases at J; junction bases unmatched: 12. CDR1 SQVTM and CDR2 ANQGSEA come from the germline V gene.

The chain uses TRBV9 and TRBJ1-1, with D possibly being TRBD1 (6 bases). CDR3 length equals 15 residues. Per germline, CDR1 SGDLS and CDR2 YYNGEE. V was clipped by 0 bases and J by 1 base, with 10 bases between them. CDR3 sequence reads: CASSVASGANTEAFF. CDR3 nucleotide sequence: TGTGCCAGCAGCGTAGCTTCAGGGGCGAACACTGAAGCTTTCTTT.

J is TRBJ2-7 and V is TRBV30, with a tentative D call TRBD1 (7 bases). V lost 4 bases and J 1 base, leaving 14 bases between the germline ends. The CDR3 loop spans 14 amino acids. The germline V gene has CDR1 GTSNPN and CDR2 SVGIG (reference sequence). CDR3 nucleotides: TGTGCCTGGATCTCAGGGGGGAATTCCTACGAGCAGTACTTC. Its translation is CAWISGGNSYEQYF. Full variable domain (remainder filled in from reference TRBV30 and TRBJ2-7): SQTIHQWPATLVQPVGSPLSLECTVEGTSNPNLYWYRQAAGRGLQLLFYSVGIGQISSEVPQNLSASRPQDRQFILSSKKLLLSDSGFYLCAWISGGNSYEQYFGPGTRLTVT.

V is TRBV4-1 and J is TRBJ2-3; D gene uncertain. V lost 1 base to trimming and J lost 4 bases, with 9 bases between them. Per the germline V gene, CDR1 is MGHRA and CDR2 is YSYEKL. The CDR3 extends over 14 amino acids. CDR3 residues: CASSQASAADTQYF. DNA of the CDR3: TGCGCCAGCAGCCAAGCCTCGGCAGCAGATACGCAGTATTTT.

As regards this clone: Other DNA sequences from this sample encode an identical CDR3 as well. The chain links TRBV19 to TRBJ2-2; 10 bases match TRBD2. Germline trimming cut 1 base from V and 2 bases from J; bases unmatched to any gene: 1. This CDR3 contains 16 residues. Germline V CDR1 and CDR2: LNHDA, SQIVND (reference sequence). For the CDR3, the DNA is TGTGCCAGTAGTATAGGACTAGCGGGTAACACCGGGGAGCTGTTTTTT. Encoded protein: CASSIGLAGNTGELFF.

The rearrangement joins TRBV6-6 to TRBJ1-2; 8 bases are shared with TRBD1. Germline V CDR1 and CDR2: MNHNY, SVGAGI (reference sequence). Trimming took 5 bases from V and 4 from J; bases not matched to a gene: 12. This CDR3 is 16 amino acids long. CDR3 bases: TGTGCCAGCAGTAAGAACTCGGACAGGGCAGGCTATGGCTACACCTTC. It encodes CASSKNSDRAGYGYTF.